One and the same sample provided the 17 T cell receptor beta chains below, sequenced in a study of blood T cell repertoires in COVID-19 (dated by TCRdb to the early 2020s). The library was made by the immunoSEQ multiplex PCR assay. The clones in this table, taken by TCRdb from immuneACCESS, are in-frame only. Not every clone is retained; where verified, under half of the shortfall comes from an unresolved V gene, and the cause of the rest is unknown. Within this sample are roughly 210,000 clones, with roughly 80% of them counted one time only. Of the sample, about 10% falls within the top ten clones. Specimen: peripheral blood. Source of these receptors: an elderly woman with COVID-19, enrolled during active disease.

This chain links TRBV19 with TRBJ2-4; tentative D call: TRBD1 (5 bases). The CDR3 covers 17 residues. V lost 4 bases and J 0 bases, leaving 16 bases between the germline ends. The germline V gene encodes CDR1 LNHDA and CDR2 SQIVND (reference sequence). CDR3 in amino acids: CASSTPQGGRAKNIQYF. The DNA of the CDR3 is TGTGCCAGTAGTACCCCCCAGGGCGGTCGAGCCAAAAACATTCAGTACTTC.

About this clone: Other DNA sequences from this sample encode an identical CDR3 as well. The chain has TRBV6-5 and TRBJ1-4; D not certain. Per germline, CDR1 MNHEY and CDR2 SVGAGI. The CDR3 consists of 15 residues. Trimming removed 0 bases at V and 5 bases at J, with 10 bases between. DNA for the CDR3: TGTGCCAGCAGTTACTCTCCAGTCCTGAATGAAAAACTGTTTTTT. This translates into CASSYSPVLNEKLFF.

As regards this clone: This sample includes further DNA sequences coding for the same CDR3. The chain uses TRBV11-2 and TRBJ1-5; D not certain. Trimming pared 1 base from V and 1 base from J, leaving 5 bases between. This CDR3 spans 14 amino acids. The germline V gene has CDR1 SGHAT and CDR2 FQNNGV. The CDR3 coding sequence is TGTGCCAGCAGCTTAGGCGGAAGCAATCAGCCCCAGCATTTT. Protein sequence: CASSLGGSNQPQHF.

V usage is TRBV3-1 (or the pseudogene TRBV3-2) and J usage is TRBJ1-3; D call uncertain. Trimming shortened V by 0 bases and J by 5 bases, and 17 bases separated the two germline ends. Germline CDR1 and CDR2: LGHDT and YNNKEL (reference sequence). This CDR3 contains 17 residues. The CDR3 region is CASSQDFGIRVRNTIYF. As DNA, the CDR3 is TGTGCCAGCAGCCAAGATTTCGGGATCCGAGTAAGAAACACCATATATTTT.

The chain joins TRBV5-4 to TRBJ1-6; D unclear. CDR1 is SGHNT, CDR2 YYREEE, per germline (reference sequence). V was cut by 6 bases and J by 5 bases, with 12 bases left in between. This CDR3 region has 14 residues. This chain's CDR3 is CASNSGLNNSPLHF. CDR3 sequence (DNA): TGTGCCAGCAACTCTGGACTTAATAATTCACCCCTCCACTTT.

This sequence joins TRBV7-9 and TRBJ2-5; TRBD2 is a possible D gene (5 bases). This CDR3 spans 11 amino acids. Germline assignment: CDR1 SEHNR and CDR2 FQNEAQ (reference sequence). With 7 bases removed from V and 7 bases from J, the gap between germline ends came to 10 bases. The DNA of the CDR3 is TGTGCCAGCATGGAGGCAGGGACCCAGTACTTC. Translating gives CASMEAGTQYF.

The chain links TRBV19 to TRBJ2-1; 8 bases are shared with TRBD2. The junction had 16 bases not matched to a gene; V was cut back by 7 bases and J by 8 bases. Germline V gene sequence: CDR1 LNHDA, CDR2 SQIVND (reference sequence). CDR3 length equals 16 residues. The CDR3 loop reads CASTSSGTRGLDEQFF. In nucleotides, the CDR3 is TGTGCCAGTACGAGTTCCGGGACTAGGGGTTTGGATGAGCAGTTCTTC.

This sequence joins TRBV18 and TRBJ2-3, with D possibly matching TRBD2 (6 bases). The CDR3 sequence is 14 residues long. The V end was cut by 5 bases, the J end by 0 bases, with 9 bases between. The germline gives CDR1 KGHSH, CDR2 LQKENI. The CDR3 loop reads CASSGGFSTDTQYF. CDR3 in DNA: TGTGCCAGCTCAGGGGGGTTTAGCACAGATACGCAGTATTTT.

The chain combines TRBV4-1 with TRBJ2-7; maybe TRBD1 (5 bases). This CDR3 is built from 16 residues. The germline gives CDR1 MGHRA, CDR2 YSYEKL. V shed 0 bases and J shed 6 bases, with 18 bases lying between them. CDR3 protein: CASSQEVAGYSGEQYF. The CDR3 nucleotides read TGCGCCAGCAGCCAAGAGGTGGCAGGGTATAGTGGCGAGCAGTACTTC.

The chain joins TRBV2 to TRBJ2-7; D is possibly TRBD2 (5 bases). Trimming removed 6 bases from V and 3 bases from J, with 9 bases in between. Germline CDR1 SNHLY, CDR2 FYNNEI. This CDR3 is 12 amino acids long. The CDR3 protein is CASSNRGYEQYF. As DNA, the CDR3 is TGTGCCAGCAGCAACCGGGGCTACGAGCAGTACTTC.

The genes are TRBV27 and TRBJ2-5; a weak D match, TRBD1 (5 bases). The CDR3 sequence is 13 residues long. The germline V and J ends were trimmed by 6 bases and 5 bases, with 13 bases remaining between them. CDR1 and CDR2 from the germline V gene are MNHEY and SMNVEV (reference sequence). DNA for the CDR3: TGTGCCAGCAGAGGGGTCCTACGGGAGACCCAGTACTTC. It specifies CASRGVLRETQYF.

This clone appeared a single time. This chain uses TRBV28 with TRBJ1-1; D is unresolved. CDR3 length: 14 amino acids. CDR1 is MDHEN, CDR2 SYDVKM, per germline. V was clipped by 7 bases and J by 5 bases, with 17 bases between them. CDR3: CASTRDLGGTEAFF. The CDR3 bases are TGTGCCAGCACTCGTGACCTTGGAGGGACTGAAGCTTTCTTT.

The chain links TRBV2 to TRBJ1-5; D remains ambiguous. CDR3 length: 14 amino acids. Trimming shortened V by 3 bases and J by 3 bases, and 9 bases separated the two germline ends. Germline CDR1 reads SNHLY; CDR2 reads FYNNEI. The CDR3 DNA follows: TGTGCCAGCAGTGACGCAGGATACAATCAGCCCCAGCATTTT. Protein: CASSDAGYNQPQHF.

The rearrangement links TRBV6-1 to TRBJ1-2; no firm D call. The CDR3 covers 15 residues. The germline V gene encodes CDR1 MNHNS and CDR2 SASEGT. Trimming cost V 0 bases and J 1 base, with 9 bases left between them. The CDR3 loop reads CASSEAHRSNYGYTF. The CDR3 nucleotides are TGTGCCAGCAGTGAAGCGCACCGGAGTAACTATGGCTACACCTTC.

The chain has TRBV2 and TRBJ1-2, with a tentative D call TRBD1 (6 bases). The CDR3 totals 13 residues. CDR1 and CDR2 (germline): SNHLY, FYNNEI. V dropped 1 base and J dropped 7 bases, with 10 bases sitting between them. The CDR3 is CASSEGLGGGYTF. In DNA, the CDR3 is TGTGCCAGCAGTGAAGGTTTAGGGGGTGGCTACACCTTC.

The chain combines TRBV10-2 with TRBJ2-2, with a weak D call TRBD1 (6 bases). This CDR3 contains 14 residues. Germline assignment: CDR1 WSHSY and CDR2 SAAADI. Trimming cost V 6 bases and J 1 base, with 9 bases left between them. The CDR3 protein is CASRKGQNTGELFF. CDR3 coding DNA: TGCGCCAGCAGGAAGGGACAGAACACCGGGGAGCTGTTTTTT.

This rearrangement joins TRBV6-5 to TRBJ2-3, with 7 bases fitting TRBD1. Trimming removed 4 bases from V and 2 bases from J; junction bases left unmatched: 6. CDR1 and CDR2 (germline): MNHEY, SVGAGI. This CDR3 is 15 amino acids long. The CDR3 nucleotides are TGTGCCAGCAGTTCCGGGACAGTTAACACAGATACGCAGTATTTT. This sequence encodes CASSSGTVNTDTQYF.